The rows below give T cell receptor beta chains drawn from one sample of a study of post-analysis software for immune sequencing data. TCRdb passed the PCR reads through MiXCR, listing each CDR3 protein once. The repertoire holds hundreds of thousands of distinct CDR3 sequences, with 53% as singletons. The material sequenced was blood. All receptors derive from a girl aged 10 to 17 with multiple sclerosis. Each CDR3 is given with its conserved first and last residue. D genes are given only for firm matches. Size tells how often a clone was seen (once, few, many) or the class of an expanded clone, and some rows leave it out.

j_gene | v_gene | d_gene | abundance | CDR3nt | CDR3aa
TRBJ2-1 | TRBV11-2 | - | - | TGTGCCAGCAGTTTAGTTCCTATAGCAGGAGAGCAGTTCTTC | CASSLVPIAGEQFF
TRBJ2-7 | TRBV5-1 | TRBD1 | - | TGCGCCAGCAGCTCGGGGCTAGGACAGGGTAGCTCCTACGAGCAGTACTTC | CASSSGLGQGSSYEQYF
TRBJ2-1 | TRBV3-1 | TRBD1 | - | TGTGCCAGCAGCCGATCCGGGACAGGGGGCTCTAATGAGCAGTTCTTC | CASSRSGTGGSNEQFF
TRBJ2-7 | TRBV20-1 | TRBD2 | - | TGCAGTGCTAGACAGCCGGTGACTAGCGGGAGTCACGAGCAGTACTTC | CSARQPVTSGSHEQYF
TRBJ2-1 | TRBV5-1 | TRBD1 | few | TGCGCCAGCAGCTTCTCCGGGACAGGGGATGAGCAGTTCTTC | CASSFSGTGDEQFF
TRBJ2-7 | TRBV4-1 | TRBD1 | - | TGCGCCAGCAGCCAGCCCCTAGACAGGGGAGCCTCCTACGAGCAGTACTTC | CASSQPLDRGASYEQYF
TRBJ2-7 | TRBV5-1 | - | - | TGCGCCAGCAGCCCGGGACAAGGGAACGAGCAGTACTTC | CASSPGQGNEQYF
TRBJ1-2 | TRBV29-1 | - | few | TGCAGCGCTGCAGCGGGGATCGATGGCTACACCTTC | CSAAAGIDGYTF
TRBJ2-7 | TRBV5-1 | TRBD2 | - | TGCGCCAGCAGCTTGGGGGCTAGCGGACGGGGCGAGCAGTACTTC | CASSLGASGRGEQYF
TRBJ2-3 | TRBV10-3 | - | - | TGTGCCATCAGTGTAGCGACTCCCGGGGCAGATACGCAGTATTTT | CAISVATPGADTQYF
TRBJ1-2 | TRBV7-9 | TRBD1 | - | TGTGCCAGCAGCTCCACAGGGGGTTCGAACTATGGCTACACCTTC | CASSSTGGSNYGYTF
TRBJ2-5 | TRBV18 | - | - | TGTGCCAGCTCACCCCCATCTCTACAAGAGACCCAGTACTTC | CASSPPSLQETQYF
TRBJ2-3 | TRBV5-1 | - | - | TGCGCCAGCAGCTTGAGGGGTCTGCGCACAGATACGCAGTATTTT | CASSLRGLRTDTQYF
TRBJ2-1 | TRBV6-5 | - | few | TGTGCCAGCAGTTACCGAGGACCAGGGTTTGAGCAGTTCTTC | CASSYRGPGFEQFF
TRBJ1-2 | TRBV5-1 | TRBD1 | few | TGCGCCAGCAGCTTGGTGGGCAGGGGGCTTGATGGCTACACCTTC | CASSLVGRGLDGYTF
TRBJ2-7 | TRBV29-1 | - | few | TGCAGCGTCGCGCCACAGGGTTACGAGCAGTACTTC | CSVAPQGYEQYF
TRBJ2-3 | TRBV7-2 | - | - | TGTGCCAGCAGCACGGGGCCGGATACGCAGTATTTT | CASSTGPDTQYF
TRBJ2-3 | TRBV7-3 | TRBD2 | - | TGTGCCAGCAGCTTAACCGGGACTAGCGGGAGATCAGGGGGAGATACGCAGTATTTT | CASSLTGTSGRSGGDTQYF
TRBJ2-3 | TRBV12-3/TRBV12-4 | - | - | TGTGCCAGCAGCCGAAACACAGATACGCAGTATTTT | CASSRNTDTQYF
TRBJ2-5 | TRBV5-1 | - | - | TGCGCCAGCAGCTTGAAGAGGGGAGAAGAGACCCAGTACTTC | CASSLKRGEETQYF
TRBJ2-3 | TRBV7-9 | - | - | TGTGCCAGCAGCTTCGGACAGTACACAGATACGCAGTATTTT | CASSFGQYTDTQYF
TRBJ2-7 | TRBV5-1 | - | - | TGCGCCAGCAGCTTAGGGGACAACGGGGTCAAGGTCGAGCAGTACTTC | CASSLGDNGVKVEQYF
TRBJ2-7 | TRBV29-1 | - | - | TGCAGCGTTGAAGCGGACACAACCTACGAGCAGTACTTC | CSVEADTTYEQYF
TRBJ1-5 | TRBV7-8 | TRBD1 | - | TGTGCCAGCAGCCGAGATATCTGGACAGGGATTCAGCCCCAGCATTTT | CASSRDIWTGIQPQHF
TRBJ2-5 | TRBV7-6 | - | - | TGTGCCAGCAGCTTCCAATCGGAGACCCAGTACTTC | CASSFQSETQYF
TRBJ2-3 | TRBV20-1 | - | - | TGCAGTGCTCCAGACACCACAGATACGCAGTATTTT | CSAPDTTDTQYF
TRBJ1-2 | TRBV6-5 | - | - | TGTGCCAGCAGACTTGTAGGGGGAGCCTATGGCTACACCTTC | CASRLVGGAYGYTF
TRBJ2-7 | TRBV5-1 | TRBD2 | - | TGCGCCAGCAGCGACCGGACTAGCGGGGGCCGGCCGGGCTCCTACGAGCAGTACTTC | CASSDRTSGGRPGSYEQYF
TRBJ2-5 | TRBV9 | TRBD2 | few | TGTGCCAGCAGCGCCGGGACTAGCCAAGAGACCCAGTACTTC | CASSAGTSQETQYF
TRBJ1-2 | TRBV6-6 | - | - | TGTGCCAGCAGTGGTGGCTACACCTTC | CASSGGYTF
TRBJ2-1 | TRBV29-1 | TRBD1 | - | TGCAGCGTTGAGGTGTGGGACAGGGGGAAAAATGAGCAGTTCTTC | CSVEVWDRGKNEQFF